The T cell receptor beta chain described here comes from a study of T cell repertoires in cytomegalovirus infection. Study-wide context: CMV epitopes, recently identified HLA-C-restricted and well-studied HLA-B-restricted, were used. Public TCR beta signature analysis indicated the presence of both CMV infection and matching HLA type.

V lost 7 bases, J lost 8 bases, and 15 bases lay in between. Germline V CDR1 and CDR2: SGDLS, YYNGEE. The CDR3 has 13 residues. TCRdb reprocessed the reads via MiXCR and lists one record per CDR3 protein. The sample shows fewer than 900,000 distinct CDR3 sequences, about 29% of them seen only once. General study points: The study identified carriers of CMV plus the relevant HLA from cumulative public TCR beta family frequency.

As concerns this clonotype: What it recognizes is unknown.

The rearrangement uses TRBV9 and TRBJ1-4, with D tentatively TRBD1 (6 bases). The sequence derives from a human donor in good health (CMV status not recorded). Some clones in this sample may be carry-over from other donors' samples. The source was cultured CD8+ T cells from PBMCs, collected from culture after CMV antigen stimulation. CDR3 protein: CASGYRDGEKLFF. As DNA, the CDR3 is TGTGCCAGCGGTTACAGGGATGGGGAAAAACTGTTTTTT.